This T cell receptor beta chain appears in the sequencing data of a study of follicular helper T cells after annual influenza vaccination. The CDR3 is 14 residues long. J was trimmed by 3 bases and V by 6 bases; bases with no gene match: 5. The germline CDR1 and CDR2 sequences are LNHNV and YYDKDF (reference sequence). The time point is: 2015-2016 season, 7 days after influenza vaccination. The study's findings and limits: Plasmablast frequency change correlated with clonality change in ICOS+CD38+ cTfh.

Clones were sequenced by immunoSEQ multiplex PCR, and TCRdb holds only the in-frame ones, with some missing. Of about 6,800 clones listed, roughly 86% are singletons. As for this clone: Antigen specificity is unknown.

The genes are TRBV15 and TRBJ2-3; 8 bases agree with TRBD2. This TCR was recovered from an adult who received the influenza vaccine. The sequencing used CXCR5- memory CD4+ T cells sorted from blood, collected 7 days after influenza vaccination. Here the CDR3 DNA reads TGTGCCACCAGAATACGGGGGGGGACAGATACGCAGTATTTT. It yields the protein CATRIRGGTDTQYF. The full variable domain, in which reference TRBV15 and TRBJ2-3 provide the parts outside the CDR3, is DAMVIQNPRYQVTQFGKPVTLSCSQTLNHNVMYWYQQKSSQAPKLLFHYYDKDFNNEADTPDNFQSRRPNTSFCFLDIRSPGLGDTAMYLCATRIRGGTDTQYFGPGTRLTVL.